This T cell receptor beta chain was recovered during a study of blood T cell repertoires in COVID-19. Across the whole study: Whether acute or convalescent, the COVID-19 samples came from the United States, Italy and Spain. The analysed material was cDNA or gDNA that came from T cells, B-cell-depleted T cells, or PBMCs.

This CDR3 has 14 amino acids. Study processing details: Estimated nucleated cell counts came from reference gene primer amplification. Only in-frame clones appear in the TCRdb table, and some are missing; sequencing was by immunoSEQ multiplex PCR. The D gene and trimming were derived from the DNA, and the V and J assignments and clone size from that table. The table includes some 190,000 clones, 75% to 90% detected once. The clonotype comes from a woman in her fifties or sixties with acute or convalescent COVID-19. The sample comprised peripheral blood. The chain joins TRBV12-2 to TRBJ1-2; the table's TRBD1 call for D was not verified on the DNA. TRBV12-2 represents a pseudogene. CDR3 coding DNA: TGTGCAAGTCGCCCCCTGGGCCGTTCCTATGGCTACACCTTC. Its translation: CASRPLGRSYGYTF.